This entry is about one T cell receptor beta chain. The data were obtained in a study of control samples from healthy donors and cancer patients. The method was immunoSEQ multiplex PCR; TCRdb's version includes in-frame clones alone and lacks a portion of them. The table records some 150,000 clones, under 95% of them present only once. V shed 4 bases and J shed 8 bases, with 18 bases lying between them. From germline, CDR1 is SGHRS and CDR2 YFSETQ. The CDR3 runs to 15 residues. This sequence originates from a man in his late teens or twenties in good health. Specimen: blood. The chain combines TRBV5-1 with TRBJ1-4; maybe TRBD1 (6 bases). The CDR3 here is CASSPSQGGSEKLFF. The CDR3 coding sequence is TGCGCCAGCAGCCCCTCACAGGGCGGTAGCGAAAAACTGTTTTTT.